This passage covers 2 T cell receptor beta chains from one sample sequenced in a study of blood T cells in healthy people across ages. Combining a sample-barcoded 5' primer with a J-beta primer mix, a second PCR ran for roughly 6 to 11 cycles. MiXCR was run by TCRdb on the 5' RACE reads, yielding one entry per CDR3 protein. The sample has about 830,000 distinct CDR3 sequences; 62% are singletons. What was sequenced was blood. These receptors originate from a man in his thirties or forties in good health.

This clonotype was seen once. This chain uses TRBV15 with TRBJ2-1; D might be TRBD2 (6 bases). The V gene's germline CDR1 is LNHNV and CDR2 YYDKDF (reference sequence). The CDR3 has 13 amino acids. V was pared by 0 bases and J by 12 bases, with 12 bases between. This CDR3 is CATSRDRMGGQFF. The CDR3 DNA reads as TGTGCCACCAGCAGAGATAGAATGGGGGGGCAGTTCTTC.

The V and J genes are TRBV21-1 and TRBJ1-2; the D segment call TRBD1 is taken from the table without a DNA check. TRBV21-1 is flagged as a pseudogene. The CDR3 has 19 amino acids. This CDR3 is CASSKGPIDREAVPRGYTF. DNA of the CDR3: TGTGCCAGCAGCAAGGGGCCAATAGACAGGGAAGCCGTTCCTAGGGGCTACACCTTC.